Described below is a single T cell receptor beta chain sequence and its context. Clones were read by immunoSEQ multiplex PCR, and TCRdb kept only the in-frame ones, dropping some. The sample records 130,000 or so clones, 75% to 95% being singletons. This record belongs to a study of control samples from healthy donors and cancer patients. CDR1 and CDR2 (germline): SGHRS, YFSETQ. CDR3 length: 16 amino acids. Germline trimming cut 5 bases from V and 0 bases from J; bases unmatched to any gene: 8. J is TRBJ1-3 and V is TRBV5-1; 7 nucleotides match TRBD1. This receptor was identified in a man between 18 and 35 years old in good health. The sample consisted of blood. CDR3: CASRATYRGSGNTIYF. The DNA for the CDR3 is TGCGCCAGCAGAGCGACGTACAGGGGCTCTGGAAACACCATATATTTT.